One sample yielded the 15 T cell receptor beta chains listed below, sequenced in a study of blood T cells in healthy people across ages. Combining a sample-barcoded 5' primer with a J-beta primer mix, a second PCR ran for about 6 to 12 cycles. One entry per CDR3 protein, called by TCRdb with MiXCR from the 5' RACE reads. The sample contains hundreds of thousands of distinct CDR3 sequences, 29% of which appear only once. Material for sequencing was blood. The source of these receptors is an elderly woman in good health.

V and J are TRBV5-1 and TRBJ2-1; 12 nucleotides agree with TRBD2. Germline values: CDR1 SGHRS, CDR2 YFSETQ. The V segment lost 4 bases and the J segment 7 bases; nucleotides outside the gene matches: 9. This CDR3 has 16 amino acids. The CDR3 is CASSARTSGVINEQFF. DNA of the CDR3: TGCGCCAGCAGCGCCCGGACTAGCGGGGTGATAAATGAGCAGTTCTTC.

The table lists this clonotype with a few counts. The chain recombines TRBV7-8 with TRBJ1-5; D is possibly TRBD1 (6 bases). Germline V gene data show CDR1 as SGHVS and CDR2 as FQNEAQ. With 1 base removed from V and 1 base from J, the gap between germline ends came to 14 bases. The CDR3 length is 17 residues. Here the CDR3 DNA reads TGTGCCAGCAGCTTAGAGTCAGGGGTTGGGAGCAATCAGCCCCAGCATTTT. It encodes CASSLESGVGSNQPQHF.

This clonotype has a handful of counts. CDR3 DNA sequence: TGTGCCACCACGACGGCTGGAGGGCCCGGGGAGCTGTTTTTT. Translation: CATTTAGGPGELFF. The chain carries TRBV12-3 or TRBV12-4 and TRBJ2-2; TRBD2 is a possible D gene (6 bases). V was pared by 10 bases and J by 6 bases, with 18 bases between. This CDR3 is built from 14 residues.

This clonotype came up many times. The rearrangement uses TRBV7-9 and TRBJ2-3; the D is unclear. Germline V gene lookup returns CDR1 SEHNR and CDR2 FQNEAQ (reference sequence). The CDR3 has 15 amino acids. The germline V and J ends were trimmed by 1 base and 2 bases, with 10 bases remaining between them. The CDR3 sequence is CASSLDILATDTQYF. The CDR3 region has the DNA TGTGCCAGCAGCTTAGATATCTTAGCCACAGATACGCAGTATTTT.

This clonotype turned up a few times. The rearrangement links TRBV2 to TRBJ1-5; tentatively, D is TRBD1 (6 bases). The CDR3 is made up of 17 amino acids. Trimming took 4 bases from V and 0 from J, leaving 16 bases between them. Germline CDR1 SNHLY, CDR2 FYNNEI. As DNA, the CDR3 is TGTGCCAGCAGTGCCCGCGGAGGGGGATATAGCAATCAGCCCCAGCATTTT. Residues: CASSARGGGYSNQPQHF.

This clonotype was detected many times. This chain uses TRBV4-3 with TRBJ1-1; the D is unclear. The CDR3 runs to 15 residues. Germline lookup yields CDR1 LGHNA and CDR2 YSLEER. With 1 base removed from V and 1 base from J, the gap between germline ends came to 10 bases. The CDR3, as DNA: TGCGCCAGCAGCCAAGGCGCCGGCGGGAACACTGAAGCTTTCTTT. This sequence encodes CASSQGAGGNTEAFF.

About this clonotype: An end of the junction differs from the germline gene, which may be a read error. The rearrangement joins TRBV11-2 to TRBJ2-5; D unresolved. The J call may be mistaken, given a closer DNA end match to TRBJ2-7. CDR3 length: 11 residues. CDR1 is SGHAT, CDR2 FQNNGV, per germline. The CDR3 nucleotides are TGTGCCAGCAGCCCTTCCTGCGAGCAGTACTTC. Amino acid sequence: CASSPSCEQYF.

This clonotype was detected ten times or more. The chain recombines TRBV7-2 with TRBJ2-5; tentative D call: TRBD1 (6 bases). In germline, CDR1 is SGHTA, CDR2 FQGNSA. V shed 6 bases and J shed 5 bases, with 13 bases lying between them. CDR3 size: 13 residues. The CDR3 region has the DNA TGTGCCAGCAGTCAGGGGTTCGGGGAGACCCAGTACTTC. It is translated as CASSQGFGETQYF.

Concerning this clonotype itself: This may stem from a read error, because a much larger clone lies one nucleotide away. V and J are TRBV25-1 and TRBJ1-1, with a weak D call TRBD1 (5 bases). The CDR3 runs 13 residues. CDR1 MGHDK and CDR2 SYGVNS come from the germline V gene. The DNA for the CDR3 is TGTGTCAGCCAGCAGGGACTGAACACTGAAGCTTTCTTT. Translated, it gives CVSQQGLNTEAFF.

This clonotype came up many times. V and J are TRBV7-2 and TRBJ2-1; TRBD2 agrees at 9 bases. With 5 bases clipped from V and 7 bases from J, the junction kept 6 bases outside the gene matches. The CDR3 extends over 14 amino acids. Per the germline V gene, CDR1 is SGHTA and CDR2 is FQGNSA. CDR3 sequence (DNA): TGTGCCAGCAGCCGCGGGGGGGCTCAGAATGAGCAGTTCTTC. Protein sequence: CASSRGGAQNEQFF.

The sample holds many counts of this clonotype. CDR3 sequence reads: CASSQDDRGYSPLHF. CDR3 nucleotide sequence: TGTGCCAGCAGCCAAGATGACAGGGGCTATTCACCCCTCCACTTT. The J gene is TRBJ1-6, the V gene TRBV3-1; TRBD1 aligns across 8 bases. Germline values: CDR1 LGHDT, CDR2 YNNKEL (reference sequence). This CDR3 contains 15 residues. Trimming at V came to 0 bases and at J to 8 bases, leaving 3 bases not matched to a gene.

This CDR3 is CASRSRTGSYEQYF. CDR3 nucleotides: TGTGCCAGCAGATCCCGGACGGGTTCCTACGAGCAGTACTTC. The chain links TRBV6-5 to TRBJ2-7; D gene unclear. Germline CDR1 and CDR2: MNHEY and SVGAGI. Deletions cut 6 bases from V and 1 base from J, with 13 bases between. The CDR3 length is 14 residues.

V and J are TRBV11-2 and TRBJ2-5, with TRBD1 identical over 10 bases. The J call may be wrong; the DNA end is better matched by TRBJ2-1. This CDR3 has 16 amino acids. CDR1 and CDR2 from the germline V gene are SGHAT and FQNNGV. In DNA form, the CDR3 reads TGTGCCAGCAGCCCCGGACAGGGGGGCCCCCAAGAGACCCAGTTCTTC. Its translation is CASSPGQGGPQETQFF.

About this clonotype: A much larger clonotype is one base distant, so this may be a read error. The chain employs TRBV6-5 and TRBJ2-7; D may correspond to TRBD1 or TRBD2 (5 bases each). The germline V gene has CDR1 MNHEY and CDR2 SVGAGI. This CDR3 is 15 amino acids long. This CDR3 reads CASSPYKGSSYKQYF. The CDR3 nucleotides are TGTGCCAGCAGTCCTTATAAGGGGAGCTCCTACAAGCAGTACTTC.

At least ten counts were recorded for this clonotype. This rearrangement joins TRBV2 to TRBJ2-6; no firm D call. Trimming left V 3 bases short and J 2 bases short, with 11 bases between. Germline-derived CDR1 and CDR2 are SNHLY and FYNNEI. CDR3 length: 16 amino acids. The CDR3 reads CASSEPQGTGANVLTF. CDR3 bases: TGTGCCAGCAGTGAGCCTCAAGGCACTGGGGCCAACGTCCTGACTTTC.